This T cell receptor beta chain was sequenced in a study of technical replicates of blood from a handful of donors. Only in-frame clones appear in the TCRdb table, and some are missing; sequencing was by immunoSEQ multiplex PCR. The data contain roughly 60,000 clones, 80% to 95% of them seen just once; the ten biggest clones take up around 4%. The CDR3 spans 18 residues. Germline assignment: CDR1 SGHAT and CDR2 FQNNGV. The V and J ends lost 0 bases and 2 bases, in that order; junction bases with no gene match: 10. The chain links TRBV11-2 to TRBJ2-3; 8 bases align to TRBD2. This clonotype was sampled from a human donor in good health. Some clones in this sample may be carry-over from other donors' samples. The sequencing input was PBMCs. The CDR3 reads CASSLDGRASGATDTQYF. CDR3 bases: TGTGCCAGCAGCTTAGACGGGAGGGCTAGCGGAGCCACAGATACGCAGTATTTT.